These 10 T cell receptor beta chains share one sample of origin, sequenced in a study of untreated major depressive disorder. TCRdb's table, derived via immunoSEQ multiplex PCR, lists solely in-frame clones and lacks some. The sample lists tens of thousands of clones, about 87% occurring once. Material: CD4+ T cells from PBMCs. The receptors shown here come from a young woman in good health.

The chain uses TRBV7-9 and TRBJ1-1, with no clear D. Germline CDR1 SEHNR, CDR2 FQNEAQ (reference sequence). The V gene lost 4 bases and the J gene lost 11 bases, with 8 bases spanning the gap. The CDR3 sequence is 10 residues long. This CDR3 is CASSSSPAFF. The CDR3 coding sequence is TGTGCCAGCAGCTCATCCCCGGCTTTCTTT.

This clone was observed a handful of times. CDR3 nucleotide sequence: TGTGCCAGCAGCCCACAGGGGGGACTCTACGAGCAGTACTTC. It yields the protein CASSPQGGLYEQYF. This chain uses TRBV7-9 with TRBJ2-7; TRBD1 matches at 8 bases. V trimming: 5 bases; J trimming: 3 bases; junction bases outside the gene matches: 6. The germline CDR1 and CDR2 sequences are SEHNR and FQNEAQ (reference sequence). This CDR3 has 14 amino acids.

The chain has TRBV7-8 and TRBJ2-2, with D maybe TRBD1 (5 bases). With 6 bases removed from V and 6 bases from J, the gap between germline ends came to 14 bases. The CDR3 runs to 14 residues. The germline V gene encodes CDR1 SGHVS and CDR2 FQNEAQ. The CDR3 region has the DNA TGTGCCAGCAGAATAAGGGGCTCGGCCGGGGAGCTGTTTTTT. This sequence encodes CASRIRGSAGELFF.

The V gene is TRBV7-2, the J gene TRBJ1-5, with D perhaps TRBD1 (5 bases). The CDR3 runs to 16 residues. Germline CDR1 reads SGHTA; CDR2 reads FQGNSA. V lost 1 base and J 4 bases, leaving 14 bases between the germline ends. Written as DNA, the CDR3 is TGTGCCAGCAGCTTAGTCTGGGGCTTAGGGAATCAGCCCCAGCATTTT. It is translated as CASSLVWGLGNQPQHF.

This clone came up a few times. The chain joins TRBV4-3 to TRBJ2-5; no reliable D call. Germline CDR1 and CDR2: LGHNA and YSLEER. V was trimmed by 0 bases and J by 7 bases, leaving 12 bases between them. CDR3 length equals 14 residues. CDR3 coding DNA: TGCGCCAGCAGCCAAGATTCCAGCCGGGCGACCCAGTACTTC. This sequence encodes CASSQDSSRATQYF.

The chain has TRBV28 and TRBJ2-7; a possible D gene is TRBD2 (7 bases). Trimming pared 7 bases from V and 2 bases from J, leaving 12 bases between. Germline V lookup: CDR1 MDHEN, CDR2 SYDVKM. The CDR3 loop spans 13 amino acids. In nucleotides, the CDR3 is TGTGCCAGCACTGGGGGGGCAGCCTACGAGCAGTACTTC. As protein: CASTGGAAYEQYF. Supplemented by reference TRBV28 and TRBJ2-7, the full variable domain reads DVKVTQSSRYLVKRTGEKVFLECVQDMDHENMFWYRQDPGLGLRLIYFSYDVKMKEKGDIPEGYSVSREKKERFSLILESASTNQTSMYLCASTGGAAYEQYFGPGTRLTVT.

The chain is built from TRBV4-2 and TRBJ2-7; 8 bases agree with TRBD2. V lost 0 bases, J lost 6 bases, and 7 bases stayed unmatched. The CDR3 contains 15 residues. CDR1 and CDR2 from the germline V gene are LGHNA and YNFKEQ. In DNA form, the CDR3 reads TGTGCCAGCAGCCAAGAGATGGCGGGGGGATCCGAGCAGTACTTC. Translation gives CASSQEMAGGSEQYF.

The chain uses TRBV6-6 and TRBJ2-3; D unclear. The CDR3 totals 12 residues. V was clipped by 2 bases and J by 6 bases, with 6 bases between them. Per germline, CDR1 MNHNY and CDR2 SVGAGI (reference sequence). CDR3 sequence: CASSYQDDTQYF. CDR3 in DNA: TGTGCCAGCAGTTACCAGGATGATACGCAGTATTTT.

The chain carries TRBV19 and TRBJ1-5; 10 positions match TRBD1. CDR3 length: 18 residues. Trimming cost V 5 bases and J 0 bases; bases outside gene matches: 10. Germline CDR1 LNHDA, CDR2 SQIVND (reference sequence). The chain's CDR3 is CASSAWDRGPYSNQPQHF. CDR3 sequence (DNA): TGTGCCAGTAGTGCCTGGGACAGGGGCCCTTATAGCAATCAGCCCCAGCATTTT. Full variable domain (rest looked up from reference TRBV19 and TRBJ1-5): DGGITQSPKYLFRKEGQNVTLSCEQNLNHDAMYWYRQDPGQGLRLIYYSQIVNDFQKGDIAEGYSVSREKKESFPLTVTSAQKNPTAFYLCASSAWDRGPYSNQPQHFGDGTRLSIL.

This clone showed up just once. The gene calls are TRBV29-1 and TRBJ2-2, with TRBD2 as a possible D gene (6 bases). There are 12 residues in the CDR3. V was shortened by 7 bases and J by 7 bases, with 13 bases between the two germline ends. Germline CDR1 SQVTM, CDR2 ANQGSEA. CDR3 in DNA: TGCAGCGAGAGGGACTCTTACGGGGAGCTGTTTTTT. It yields the protein CSERDSYGELFF.